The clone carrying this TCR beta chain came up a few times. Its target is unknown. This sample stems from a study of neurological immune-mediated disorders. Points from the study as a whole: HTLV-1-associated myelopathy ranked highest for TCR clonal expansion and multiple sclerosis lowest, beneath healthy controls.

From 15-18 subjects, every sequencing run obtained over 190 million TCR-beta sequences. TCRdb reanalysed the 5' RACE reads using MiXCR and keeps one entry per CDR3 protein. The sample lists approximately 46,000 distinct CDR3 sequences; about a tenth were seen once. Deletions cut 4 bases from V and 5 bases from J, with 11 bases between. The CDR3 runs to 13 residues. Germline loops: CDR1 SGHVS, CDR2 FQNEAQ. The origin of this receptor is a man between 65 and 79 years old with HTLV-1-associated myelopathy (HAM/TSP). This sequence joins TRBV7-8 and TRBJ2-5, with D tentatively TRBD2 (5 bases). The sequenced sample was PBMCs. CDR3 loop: CASSYGIQETQYF. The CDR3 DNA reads TGTGCCAGCAGCTACGGGATTCAGGAGACCCAGTACTTC. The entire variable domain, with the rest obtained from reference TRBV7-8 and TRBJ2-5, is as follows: GAGVSQSPRYKVAKRGQDVALRCDPISGHVSLFWYQQALGQGPEFLTYFQNEAQLDKSGLPSDRFFAERPEGSVSTLKIQRTQQEDSAVYLCASSYGIQETQYFGPGTRLLVL.